This entry lists 6 T cell receptor beta chains sequenced from one sample in a study of cytomegalovirus exposure and HLA in healthy donors. Primers for the PCR totalled 60 Vbeta and 13 Jbeta. This table comes from immunoSEQ multiplex PCR, and its TCRdb copy is limited to in-frame clones, with some not included. The repertoire includes over 100,000 clones, more than 60% of them detected once, and over 2% sits in the top ten. The sequenced sample consisted of PBMCs. The source of these receptors is a woman aged 40 to 49 in good health and CMV-seropositive.

This clone occurred a few times. V is TRBV5-5 and J is TRBJ2-1; 7 bases map to TRBD1. V lost 0 bases and J lost 4; bases outside the gene matches: 4. Germline V gene lookup returns CDR1 SGHKS and CDR2 YYEKEE (reference sequence). The CDR3 has 15 amino acids. CDR3 DNA sequence: TGTGCCAGCAGCTTGGTAGGGGGCTGGTACAATGAGCAGTTCTTC. This encodes CASSLVGGWYNEQFF.

The chain uses TRBV7-9 and TRBJ2-1; TRBD2 aligns across 8 bases. In germline, CDR1 is SEHNR, CDR2 FQNEAQ (reference sequence). The junction had 12 bases not matched to a gene; V was cut back by 5 bases and J by 6 bases. The CDR3 contains 16 residues. CDR3 region: CASSRYGGAESNEQFF. Written as DNA, the CDR3 is TGTGCCAGCAGCCGGTACGGGGGGGCTGAGAGCAATGAGCAGTTCTTC. The full variable domain, completed using reference TRBV7-9 and TRBJ2-1, is DTGVSQNPRHKITKRGQNVTFRCDPISEHNRLYWYRQTLGQGPEFLTYFQNEAQLEKSRLLSDRFSAERPKGSFSTLEIQRTEQGDSAMYLCASSRYGGAESNEQFFGPGTRLTVL.

Written as DNA, the CDR3 is TGCGCCAGCAGCTTGGGACTAGCGGGAGGGTGGAACGAGCAGTACTTC. Its protein is CASSLGLAGGWNEQYF. The chain recombines TRBV5-1 with TRBJ2-7; 14 positions match TRBD2. The CDR3 runs 16 residues. CDR1 SGHRS and CDR2 YFSETQ come from the germline V gene. V shed 0 bases and J 5 bases; nucleotides not matched to a gene: 4.

For the CDR3, the DNA is TGTGCCAGTAGTATAGGGGAGCGACTAAACACAGATACGCAGTATTTT. Translation gives CASSIGERLNTDTQYF. The chain recombines TRBV19 with TRBJ2-3; D is possibly TRBD2 (5 bases). Germline CDR1 reads LNHDA; CDR2 reads SQIVND (reference sequence). Trimming pared 1 base from V and 2 bases from J, leaving 13 bases between. The CDR3 totals 16 residues.

This clone was counted a few times. V usage is TRBV18 and J usage is TRBJ1-1; the match to TRBD1 covers 7 bases. Germline CDR1 is KGHSH and CDR2 is LQKENI. With 3 bases clipped from V and 4 bases from J, the junction kept 8 bases outside the gene matches. The CDR3 has 15 residues. The CDR3 sequence is CASSPPTGTSTEAFF. The CDR3 DNA reads TGTGCCAGCTCACCCCCGACAGGGACGAGCACTGAAGCTTTCTTT.

This chain connects TRBV5-1 to TRBJ2-2; a possible D gene is TRBD1 (5 bases). The CDR3 totals 14 residues. From germline, CDR1 is SGHRS and CDR2 YFSETQ. Trimming cost V 0 bases and J 4 bases, with 7 bases left between them. For the CDR3, the DNA is TGCGCCAGCAGCTTGGACAGGTTCACCGGGGAGCTGTTTTTT. Its protein product is CASSLDRFTGELFF. Drawing the rest from reference TRBV5-1 and TRBJ2-2, the complete variable domain is KAGVTQTPRYLIKTRGQQVTLSCSPISGHRSVSWYQQTPGQGLQFLFEYFSETQRNKGNFPGRFSGRQFSNSRSEMNVSTLELGDSALYLCASSLDRFTGELFFGEGSRLTVL.